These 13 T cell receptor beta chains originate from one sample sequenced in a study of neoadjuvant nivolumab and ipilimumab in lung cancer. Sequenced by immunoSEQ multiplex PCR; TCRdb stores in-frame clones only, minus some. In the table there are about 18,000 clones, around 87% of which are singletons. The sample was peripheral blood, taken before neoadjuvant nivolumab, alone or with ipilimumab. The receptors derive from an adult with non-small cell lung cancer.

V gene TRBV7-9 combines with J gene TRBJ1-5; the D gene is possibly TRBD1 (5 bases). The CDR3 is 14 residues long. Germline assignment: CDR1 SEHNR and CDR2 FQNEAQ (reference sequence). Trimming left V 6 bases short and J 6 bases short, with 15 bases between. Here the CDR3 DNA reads TGTGCCAGCAGTCTCGATAGGGGTGGTCAGCCCCAGCATTTT. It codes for CASSLDRGGQPQHF.

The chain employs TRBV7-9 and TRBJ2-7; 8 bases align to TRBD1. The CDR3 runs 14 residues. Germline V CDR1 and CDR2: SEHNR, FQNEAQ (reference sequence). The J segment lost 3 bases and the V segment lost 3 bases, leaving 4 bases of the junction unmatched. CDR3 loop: CASSLTGEVYEQYF. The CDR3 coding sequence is TGTGCCAGCAGCTTGACAGGGGAAGTCTACGAGCAGTACTTC.

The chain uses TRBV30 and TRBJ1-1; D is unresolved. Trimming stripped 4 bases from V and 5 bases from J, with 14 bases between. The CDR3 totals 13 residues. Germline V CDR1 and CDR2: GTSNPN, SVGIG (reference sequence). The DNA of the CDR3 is TGTGCCTGGACAGGAGGGAAGGGTACTGAAGCTTTCTTT. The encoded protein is CAWTGGKGTEAFF. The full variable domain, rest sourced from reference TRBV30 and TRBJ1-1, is SQTIHQWPATLVQPVGSPLSLECTVEGTSNPNLYWYRQAAGRGLQLLFYSVGIGQISSEVPQNLSASRPQDRQFILSSKKLLLSDSGFYLCAWTGGKGTEAFFGQGTRLTVV.

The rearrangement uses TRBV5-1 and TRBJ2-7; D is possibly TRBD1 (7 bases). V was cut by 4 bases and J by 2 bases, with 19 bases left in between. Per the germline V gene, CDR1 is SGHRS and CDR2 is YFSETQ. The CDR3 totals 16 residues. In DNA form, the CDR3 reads TGCGCCAGCAGCCCGGGCGGGACAGCTTCTACCTACGAGCAGTACTTC. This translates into CASSPGGTASTYEQYF.

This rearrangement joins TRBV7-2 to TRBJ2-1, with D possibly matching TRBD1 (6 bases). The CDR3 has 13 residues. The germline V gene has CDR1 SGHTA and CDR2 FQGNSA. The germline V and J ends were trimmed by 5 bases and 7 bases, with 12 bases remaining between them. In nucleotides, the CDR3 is TGTGCCAGCAGCCTCGGAGGACAGAATGAGCAGTTCTTC. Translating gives CASSLGGQNEQFF.

For the CDR3, the DNA is TGTGCCAGCATATGGGAAGACAGGGGAAGAGAGACCCAGTACTTC. It yields the protein CASIWEDRGRETQYF. V and J are TRBV2 and TRBJ2-5, with 8 bases aligning to TRBD1. CDR1 is SNHLY, CDR2 FYNNEI, per germline. The CDR3 loop spans 15 amino acids. J was trimmed by 4 bases and V by 7 bases; bases with no gene match: 11.

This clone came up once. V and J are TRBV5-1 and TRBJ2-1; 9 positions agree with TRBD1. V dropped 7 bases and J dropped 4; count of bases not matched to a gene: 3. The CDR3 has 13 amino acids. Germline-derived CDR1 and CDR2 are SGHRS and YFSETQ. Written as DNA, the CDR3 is TGCGCCAGCCGGGACAGGGAGTACAATGAGCAGTTCTTC. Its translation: CASRDREYNEQFF.

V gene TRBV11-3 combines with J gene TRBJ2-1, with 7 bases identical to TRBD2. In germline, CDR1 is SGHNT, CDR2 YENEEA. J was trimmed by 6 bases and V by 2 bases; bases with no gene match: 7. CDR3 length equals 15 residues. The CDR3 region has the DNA TGTGCCAGCAGCTTAAAGCGGGGAGGTCGCAATGAGCAGTTCTTC. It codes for CASSLKRGGRNEQFF.

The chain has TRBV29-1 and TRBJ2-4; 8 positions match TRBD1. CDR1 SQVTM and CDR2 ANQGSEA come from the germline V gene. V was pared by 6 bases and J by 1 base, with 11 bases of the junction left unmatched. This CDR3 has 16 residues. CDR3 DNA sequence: TGCAGCGTAAAGGCGCAGGGGGCGACGGCCAAAAACATTCAGTACTTC. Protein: CSVKAQGATAKNIQYF.

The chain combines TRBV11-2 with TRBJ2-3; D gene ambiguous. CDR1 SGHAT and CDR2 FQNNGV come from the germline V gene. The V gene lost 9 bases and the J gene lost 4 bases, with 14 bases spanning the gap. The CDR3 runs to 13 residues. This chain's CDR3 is CASPRKGSDTQYF. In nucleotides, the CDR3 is TGTGCCAGTCCTCGCAAGGGATCAGATACGCAGTATTTT.

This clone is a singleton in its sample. CDR3 residues: CASSLLGTGPYNEQFF. The CDR3 coding sequence is TGTGCCAGCAGCTTATTAGGGACCGGACCCTACAATGAGCAGTTCTTC. The rearrangement joins TRBV11-2 to TRBJ2-1; either TRBD1 or TRBD2 may fit D (5 bases each). There are 16 residues in the CDR3. The germline V gene has CDR1 SGHAT and CDR2 FQNNGV. V lost 2 bases and J 2 bases, leaving 13 bases between the germline ends.

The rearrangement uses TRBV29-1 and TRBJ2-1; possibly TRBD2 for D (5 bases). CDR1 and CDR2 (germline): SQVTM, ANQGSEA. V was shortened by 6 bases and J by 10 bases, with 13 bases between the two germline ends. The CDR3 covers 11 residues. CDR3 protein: CSVGRGLEQFF. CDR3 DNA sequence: TGCAGCGTGGGCCGAGGACTGGAGCAGTTCTTC.

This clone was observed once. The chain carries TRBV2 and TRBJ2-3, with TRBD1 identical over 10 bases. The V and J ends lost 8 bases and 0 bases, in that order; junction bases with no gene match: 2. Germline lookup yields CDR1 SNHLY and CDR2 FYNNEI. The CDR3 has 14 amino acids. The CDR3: CASGTGESTDTQYF. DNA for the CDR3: TGTGCCAGCGGGACAGGGGAGAGCACAGATACGCAGTATTTT.